This T cell receptor (beta chain) originates from a study of spatial heterogeneity in lung cancer. Study-wide points: One measure, the expanded intratumoral alpha and beta TCR count, tracked tumor mutation counts.

Trimming shortened V by 5 bases and J by 5 bases, and 16 bases separated the two germline ends. From germline, CDR1 is SEHNR and CDR2 FQNEAQ (reference sequence). CDR3 size: 14 residues. About this clonotype itself: The antigen is not known. Because this beta chain is a stray read in a library intended to capture alpha chains, its abundance should not be given much weight.

As for time point: sample taken at primary tumor resection. Each CDR3 protein is one row after TCRdb ran MiXCR on the 5' RACE reads. The sample shows around 2,500 distinct CDR3 sequences, under 7% of them seen only once. The sequence came from a male donor with early-stage non-small cell lung cancer. This specimen consisted of lung tumor tissue, obtained at surgery. This chain joins TRBV7-9 and TRBJ2-7, with D unresolved. The CDR3: CASSLELRRDEQYF. In DNA form, the CDR3 reads TGTGCCAGCAGCCTTGAACTGCGCCGGGACGAGCAGTACTTC.